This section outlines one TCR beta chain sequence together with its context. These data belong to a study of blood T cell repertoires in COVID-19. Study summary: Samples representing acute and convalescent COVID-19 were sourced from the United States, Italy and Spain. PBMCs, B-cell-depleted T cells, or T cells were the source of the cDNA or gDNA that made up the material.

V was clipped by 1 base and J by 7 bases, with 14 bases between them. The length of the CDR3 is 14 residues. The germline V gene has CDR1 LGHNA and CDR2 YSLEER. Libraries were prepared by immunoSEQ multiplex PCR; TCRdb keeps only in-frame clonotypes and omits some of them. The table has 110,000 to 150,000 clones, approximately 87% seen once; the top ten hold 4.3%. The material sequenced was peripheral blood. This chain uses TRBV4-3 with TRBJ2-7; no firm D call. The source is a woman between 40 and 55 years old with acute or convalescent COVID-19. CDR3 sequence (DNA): TGCGCCAGCAGCCAAGGTGTAATATACAGTGAGCAGTACTTC. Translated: CASSQGVIYSEQYF.